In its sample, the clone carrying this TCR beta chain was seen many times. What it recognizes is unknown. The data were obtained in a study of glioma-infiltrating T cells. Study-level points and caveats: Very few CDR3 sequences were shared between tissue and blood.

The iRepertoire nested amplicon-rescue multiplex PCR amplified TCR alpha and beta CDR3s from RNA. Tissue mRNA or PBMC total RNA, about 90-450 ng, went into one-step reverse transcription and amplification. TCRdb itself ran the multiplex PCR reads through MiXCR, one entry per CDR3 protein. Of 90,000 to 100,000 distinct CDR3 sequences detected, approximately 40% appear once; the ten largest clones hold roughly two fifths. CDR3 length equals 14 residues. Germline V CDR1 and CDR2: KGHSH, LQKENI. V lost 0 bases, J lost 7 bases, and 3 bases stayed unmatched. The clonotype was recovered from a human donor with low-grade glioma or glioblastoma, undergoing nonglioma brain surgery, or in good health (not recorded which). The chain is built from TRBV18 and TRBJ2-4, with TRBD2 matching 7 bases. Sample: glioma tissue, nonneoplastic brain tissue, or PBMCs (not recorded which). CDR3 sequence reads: CASSPPSGGNIQYF. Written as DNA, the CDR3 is TGTGCCAGCTCACCACCGTCCGGGGGGAACATTCAGTACTTC.